The TCR beta chain under discussion was sequenced for a study of human T cells and chemical hapten exposure. The germline V gene encodes CDR1 SGHTA and CDR2 FQGNSA. V shed 6 bases, J shed 10 bases, and the junction held 8 bases outside the gene matches. The CDR3 is 15 amino acids. This clonotype appeared a few times. Time point denoted: pre-sensitization, week 0. Documented treatment: therapeutic diphenylcyclopropenone sensitization with weekly scalp DPC. Phlebotomy was performed prior to application of every patch test. Sequencing started from total RNA isolated from unfractionated whole blood. Original processing notes: A per-sample median of roughly 96,000 TCRs was observed, with counts ranging from about 20,000 to 750,000. TCRdb called the RACE reads again in MiXCR, with one record for every CDR3 protein. Here the V and J calls rest on TCRdb's processing, not on the authors' analysis. The sample lists a few hundred thousand distinct CDR3 sequences; over 7.5% were seen once.

The V call is TRBV7-2, the J call TRBJ1-6; 11 bases align to TRBD1. This receptor was identified in a man in his late teens or twenties with alopecia areata. Some clones in this sample may be carry-over from other donors' samples. The sample in question was whole blood, obtained in connection with sensitization to the hapten diphenylcyclopropenone (DPC). The CDR3 sequence is CASRAGQGAMSPLHF. The CDR3 nucleotides are TGTGCCAGCAGAGCTGGACAGGGGGCTATGTCACCCCTCCACTTT.